These 16 T cell receptor beta chains came from one sample sequenced in a study of shared clonotypes between healthy human individuals. Sequenced by immunoSEQ multiplex PCR; TCRdb stores in-frame clones only, minus some. The table has 950,000 to 1,100,000 clones, around three quarters seen once. The specimen was memory CD4+ T cells from PBMCs. The sample's subset: CD45RA-negative fraction. These receptors all stem from a man between 18 and 35 years old in good health. Some clones in this sample may be carry-over from other donors' samples.

Only a few counts were recorded for this clone. Distinct nucleotide sequences in the sample also encode this CDR3. The chain is built from TRBV28 and TRBJ2-7; D assignment may be TRBD1 or TRBD2 (5 bases each). The germline CDR1 and CDR2 sequences are MDHEN and SYDVKM. CDR3 length: 14 amino acids. The V end lost 5 bases, the J end lost 0 bases, and 11 bases lay between the germline ends. The CDR3 DNA is TGTGCCAGCAGTCCCGGGACGTACTCCTACGAGCAGTACTTC. It specifies CASSPGTYSYEQYF. Full variable domain (outside the CDR3, taken from reference TRBV28 and TRBJ2-7): DVKVTQSSRYLVKRTGEKVFLECVQDMDHENMFWYRQDPGLGLRLIYFSYDVKMKEKGDIPEGYSVSREKKERFSLILESASTNQTSMYLCASSPGTYSYEQYFGPGTRLTVT.

The chain couples TRBV18 to TRBJ2-6; 9 bases fit TRBD1. Germline V gene data show CDR1 as KGHSH and CDR2 as LQKENI. J was trimmed by 2 bases and V by 3 bases; bases with no gene match: 5. CDR3 length: 17 amino acids. CDR3 DNA: TGTGCCAGCTCACCCGACAGGGGGACTGCTGGGGCCAACGTCCTGACTTTC. Its protein product is CASSPDRGTAGANVLTF.

The chain employs TRBV7-9 and TRBJ1-2; tentative D call: TRBD1 (6 bases). Germline CDR1 and CDR2: SEHNR and FQNEAQ (reference sequence). The V and J ends lost 2 bases and 4 bases respectively, with 8 bases between them. The CDR3 runs 13 residues. The CDR3, as DNA: TGTGCCAGCAGCTTAAAGGACAGCTATGGCTACACCTTC. Translated, it gives CASSLKDSYGYTF.

A remark on this clone: The same CDR3 also results from other DNA sequences found in this sample. The chain joins TRBV9 to TRBJ2-2; D not certain. The CDR3 spans 12 residues. Germline values: CDR1 SGDLS, CDR2 YYNGEE. V lost 4 bases and J 2 bases, leaving 3 bases between the germline ends. CDR3 coding DNA: TGTGCCAGCAGCCGCAACACCGGGGAGCTGTTTTTT. This gives the protein CASSRNTGELFF.

The V and J genes are TRBV27 and TRBJ2-1, with TRBD1 identical over 9 bases. CDR1 is MNHEY and CDR2 is SMNVEV in the germline V gene (reference sequence). V trimming: 5 bases; J trimming: 7 bases; junction bases outside the gene matches: 3. The CDR3 runs 13 residues. The CDR3 spells CASSPDRGNEQFF. CDR3 DNA sequence: TGTGCCAGCAGTCCCGACAGGGGGAATGAGCAGTTCTTC.

The chain couples TRBV2 to TRBJ2-7; perhaps TRBD1 as D (5 bases). Germline CDR1 SNHLY, CDR2 FYNNEI. The CDR3 totals 13 residues. Trimming cost V 2 bases and J 2 bases, with 7 bases left between them. CDR3 sequence: CASSETRAYEQYF. The CDR3 coding sequence is TGTGCCAGCAGTGAAACCAGGGCCTACGAGCAGTACTTC.

The rearrangement joins TRBV21-1 to TRBJ1-4; the DNA was not used to check the table's D call, TRBD1. TRBV21-1 constitutes a pseudogene. This CDR3 contains 20 residues. CDR3 nucleotide sequence: TGTGCCAGCGTCCCCCGGGACAGGGCGATTACCCGTGCAACTAATGAAAAACTGTTTTTT. Its translation: CASVPRDRAITRATNEKLFF.

The chain combines TRBV18 with TRBJ2-2; 10 bases are a match to TRBD2. The CDR3 sequence is 15 residues long. Trimming cost V 4 bases and J 2 bases; bases outside gene matches: 1. From germline, CDR1 is KGHSH and CDR2 LQKENI. The CDR3 protein is CASSLLAGNTGELFF. CDR3 bases: TGTGCCAGCTCACTACTAGCGGGAAACACCGGGGAGCTGTTTTTT.

The chain joins TRBV5-8 to TRBJ2-1, with 14 bases lining up with TRBD2. Germline-derived CDR1 and CDR2 are SGHTS and YDEGEE. V trimming: 3 bases; J trimming: 8 bases; junction bases outside the gene matches: 19. The CDR3 loop spans 20 amino acids. CDR3 sequence (DNA): TGTGCCAGCAGCTACAGCGGGACTAGCGGGAGTTTTTTTGAGGGTGATGAGCAGTTCTTC. Translating it yields CASSYSGTSGSFFEGDEQFF.

The rearrangement uses TRBV19 and TRBJ2-7; D may match TRBD1 or TRBD2 (5 bases each). Per the germline V gene, CDR1 is LNHDA and CDR2 is SQIVND (reference sequence). V shed 5 bases and J shed 4 bases, with 18 bases lying between them. The length of the CDR3 is 15 residues. CDR3 in DNA: TGTGCCAGTAGTCCCAGGGACCTTCCCGATTACGAGCAGTACTTC. This translates into CASSPRDLPDYEQYF.

The chain carries TRBV2 and TRBJ2-1, with no clear D. CDR1 and CDR2 (germline): SNHLY, FYNNEI. The CDR3 is 11 residues long. Trimming left V 6 bases short and J 10 bases short, with 10 bases between. The CDR3 DNA follows: TGTGCCAGCAGATACGCCGACGAGCAGTTCTTC. It specifies CASRYADEQFF.

This chain links TRBV18 with TRBJ1-3; D is possibly TRBD1 (5 bases). The V end was cut by 3 bases, the J end by 2 bases, with 14 bases between. Germline CDR1 and CDR2: KGHSH and LQKENI. The CDR3 is made up of 16 amino acids. The CDR3 region is CASSPDRTLAGNTIYF. CDR3 DNA sequence: TGTGCCAGCTCACCCGACCGGACATTGGCTGGAAACACCATATATTTT.

The rearrangement links TRBV2 to TRBJ2-7; D not resolved. Trimming shortened V by 1 base and J by 3 bases, and 13 bases separated the two germline ends. The CDR3 spans 15 residues. CDR1 is SNHLY and CDR2 is FYNNEI in the germline V gene. In DNA, the CDR3 is TGTGCCAGCAGTGAAGAAAGGCCGATGGTCTACGAGCAGTACTTC. Translating gives CASSEERPMVYEQYF.

The chain couples TRBV19 to TRBJ1-5; TRBD1 is a possible D gene (5 bases). V dropped 3 bases and J dropped 1 base, with 13 bases sitting between them. Germline CDR1 reads LNHDA; CDR2 reads SQIVND (reference sequence). This CDR3 region has 16 residues. CDR3 loop: CASSIWGIWSNQPQHF. CDR3 in DNA: TGTGCCAGTAGTATCTGGGGGATCTGGAGCAATCAGCCCCAGCATTTT.

This chain links TRBV15 with TRBJ2-2; D is unresolved. Trimming shortened V by 8 bases and J by 7 bases, and 8 bases separated the two germline ends. CDR3 length: 11 residues. The germline gives CDR1 LNHNV, CDR2 YYDKDF (reference sequence). The CDR3 bases are TGTGCCACCTCCTCGCACGGGGAGCTGTTTTTT. Protein: CATSSHGELFF.

This clone was picked up one time. The J gene is TRBJ2-7, the V gene TRBV5-1, with 7 bases matching TRBD2. With V trimmed by 1 base and J by 0 bases, 7 bases remained unmatched. This CDR3 has 16 residues. Germline CDR1 reads SGHRS; CDR2 reads YFSETQ. The CDR3 sequence is CASSLPTAGTSYEQYF. CDR3 sequence (DNA): TGCGCCAGCAGCTTGCCGACAGCGGGGACCTCCTACGAGCAGTACTTC.